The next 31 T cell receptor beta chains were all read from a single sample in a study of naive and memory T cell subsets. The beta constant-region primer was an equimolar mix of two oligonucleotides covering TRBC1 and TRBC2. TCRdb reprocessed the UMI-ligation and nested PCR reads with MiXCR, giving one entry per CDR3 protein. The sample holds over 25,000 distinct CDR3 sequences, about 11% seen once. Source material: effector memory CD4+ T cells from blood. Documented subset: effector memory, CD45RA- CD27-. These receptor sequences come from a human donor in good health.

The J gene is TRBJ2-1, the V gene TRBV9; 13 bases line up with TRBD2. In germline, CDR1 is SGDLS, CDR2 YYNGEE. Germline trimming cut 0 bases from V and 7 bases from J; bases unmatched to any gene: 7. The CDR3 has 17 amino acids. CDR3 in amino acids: CASSVDSGLAGVNEQFF. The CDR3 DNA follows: TGTGCCAGCAGCGTAGATAGCGGACTAGCGGGAGTTAATGAGCAGTTCTTC.

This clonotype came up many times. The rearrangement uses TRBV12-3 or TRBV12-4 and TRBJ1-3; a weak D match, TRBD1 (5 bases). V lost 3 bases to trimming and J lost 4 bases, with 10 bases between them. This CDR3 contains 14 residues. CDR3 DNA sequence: TGTGCCAGCAGTTTTGCAGGGCCCGGAAACACCATATATTTT. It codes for CASSFAGPGNTIYF.

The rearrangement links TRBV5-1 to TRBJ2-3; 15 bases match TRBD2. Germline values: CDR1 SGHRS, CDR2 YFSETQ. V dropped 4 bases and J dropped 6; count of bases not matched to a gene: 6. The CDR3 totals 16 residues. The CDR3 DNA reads TGCGCCAGCAGCCCCACAGGGACTAGCGGGGGGGATACGCAGTATTTT. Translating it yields CASSPTGTSGGDTQYF.

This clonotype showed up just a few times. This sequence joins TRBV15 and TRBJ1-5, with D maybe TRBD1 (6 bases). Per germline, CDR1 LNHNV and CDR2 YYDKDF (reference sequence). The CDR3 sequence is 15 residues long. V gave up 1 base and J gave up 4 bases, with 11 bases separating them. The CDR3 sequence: CATSRGTDSNQPQHF. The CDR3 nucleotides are TGTGCCACCAGCAGAGGTACGGACAGTAATCAGCCCCAGCATTTT. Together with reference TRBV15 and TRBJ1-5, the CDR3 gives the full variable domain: DAMVIQNPRYQVTQFGKPVTLSCSQTLNHNVMYWYQQKSSQAPKLLFHYYDKDFNNEADTPDNFQSRRPNTSFCFLDIRSPGLGDTAMYLCATSRGTDSNQPQHFGDGTRLSIL.

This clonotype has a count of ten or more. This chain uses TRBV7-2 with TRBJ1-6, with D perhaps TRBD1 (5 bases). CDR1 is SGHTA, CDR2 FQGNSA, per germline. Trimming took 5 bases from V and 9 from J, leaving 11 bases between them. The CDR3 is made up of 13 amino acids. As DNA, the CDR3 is TGTGCCAGCAGCGTCAGGGAGACTTCACCCCTCCACTTT. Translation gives CASSVRETSPLHF.

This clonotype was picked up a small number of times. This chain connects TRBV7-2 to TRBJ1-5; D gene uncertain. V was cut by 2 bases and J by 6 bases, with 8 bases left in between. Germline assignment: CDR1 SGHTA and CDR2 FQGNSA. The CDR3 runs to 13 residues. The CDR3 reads CASSLRGSQPQHF. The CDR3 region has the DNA TGTGCCAGCAGCTTAAGAGGGAGTCAGCCCCAGCATTTT.

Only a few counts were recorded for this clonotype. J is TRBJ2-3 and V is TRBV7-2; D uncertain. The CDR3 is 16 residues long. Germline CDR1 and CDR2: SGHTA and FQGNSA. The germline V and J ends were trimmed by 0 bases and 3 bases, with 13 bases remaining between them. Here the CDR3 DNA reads TGTGCCAGCAGCTTAGCGCAACGGGTACTTACAGATACGCAGTATTTT. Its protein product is CASSLAQRVLTDTQYF.

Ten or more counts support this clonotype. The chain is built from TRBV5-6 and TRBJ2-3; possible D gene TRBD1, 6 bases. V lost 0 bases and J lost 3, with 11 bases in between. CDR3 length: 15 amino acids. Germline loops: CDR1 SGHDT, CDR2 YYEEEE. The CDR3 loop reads CASSLVGAGTDTQYF. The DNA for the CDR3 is TGTGCCAGCAGCTTGGTGGGGGCTGGGACAGATACGCAGTATTTT.

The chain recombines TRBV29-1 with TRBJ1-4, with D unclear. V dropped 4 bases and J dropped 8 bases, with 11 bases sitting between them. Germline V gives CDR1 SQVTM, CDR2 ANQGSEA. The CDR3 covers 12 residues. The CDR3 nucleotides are TGCAGCGTTGCCCGAGTTGGAGAAAAACTGTTTTTT. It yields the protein CSVARVGEKLFF.

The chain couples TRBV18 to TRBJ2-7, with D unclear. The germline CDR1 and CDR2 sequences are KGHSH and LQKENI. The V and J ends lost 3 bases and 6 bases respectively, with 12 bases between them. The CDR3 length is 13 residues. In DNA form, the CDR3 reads TGTGCCAGCTCACCTAACAGCCCCTCCGAGCAGTACTTC. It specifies CASSPNSPSEQYF.

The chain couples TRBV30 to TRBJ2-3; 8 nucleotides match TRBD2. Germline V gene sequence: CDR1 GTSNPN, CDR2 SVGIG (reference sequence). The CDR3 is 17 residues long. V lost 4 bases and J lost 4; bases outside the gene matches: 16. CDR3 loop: CAWIELGLGNVADTQYF. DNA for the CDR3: TGTGCCTGGATTGAATTGGGACTAGGAAATGTGGCAGATACGCAGTATTTT.

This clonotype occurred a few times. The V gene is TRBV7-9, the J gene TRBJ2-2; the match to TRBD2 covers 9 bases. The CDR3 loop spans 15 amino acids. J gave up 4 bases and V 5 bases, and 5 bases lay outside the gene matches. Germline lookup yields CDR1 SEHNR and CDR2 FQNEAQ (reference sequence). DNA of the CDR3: TGTGCCAGCAGCCCAACTAGCGGGTCCACCGGGGAGCTGTTTTTT. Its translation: CASSPTSGSTGELFF.

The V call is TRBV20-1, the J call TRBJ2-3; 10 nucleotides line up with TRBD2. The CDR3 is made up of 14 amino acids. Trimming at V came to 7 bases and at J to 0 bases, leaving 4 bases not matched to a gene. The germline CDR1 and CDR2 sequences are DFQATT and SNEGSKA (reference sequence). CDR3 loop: CSGSGGASTDTQYF. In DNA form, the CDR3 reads TGCAGTGGGAGCGGGGGGGCGAGCACAGATACGCAGTATTTT.

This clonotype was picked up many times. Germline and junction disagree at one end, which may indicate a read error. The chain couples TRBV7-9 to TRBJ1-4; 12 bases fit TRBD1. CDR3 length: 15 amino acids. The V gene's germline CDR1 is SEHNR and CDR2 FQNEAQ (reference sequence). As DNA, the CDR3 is TGTGCCAGCAGCCTCGCCGGGACAGGGGGCGCGGGCCTTTACTTT. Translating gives CASSLAGTGGAGLYF.

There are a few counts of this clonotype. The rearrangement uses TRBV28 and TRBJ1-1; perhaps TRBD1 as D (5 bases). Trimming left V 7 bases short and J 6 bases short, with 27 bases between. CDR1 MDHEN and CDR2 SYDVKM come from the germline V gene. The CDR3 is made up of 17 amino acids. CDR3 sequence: CASTQTRGGGDNAEAFF. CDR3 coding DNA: TGTGCCAGCACTCAAACACGGGGGGGAGGGGATAACGCTGAAGCTTTCTTT.

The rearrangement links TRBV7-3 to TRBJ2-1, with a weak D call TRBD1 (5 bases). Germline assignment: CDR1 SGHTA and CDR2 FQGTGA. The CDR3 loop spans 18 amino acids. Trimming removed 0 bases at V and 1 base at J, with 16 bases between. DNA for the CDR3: TGTGCCAGCAGCTTAACTAGGCAGGGATCGAGATCCTACAATGAGCAGTTCTTC. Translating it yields CASSLTRQGSRSYNEQFF.

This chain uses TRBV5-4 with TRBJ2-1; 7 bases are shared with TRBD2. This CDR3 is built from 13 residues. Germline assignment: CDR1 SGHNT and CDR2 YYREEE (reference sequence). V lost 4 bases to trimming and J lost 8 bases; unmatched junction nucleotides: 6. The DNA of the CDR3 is TGTGCCAGCAGCCGAGCGGGGTGGTATGAGCAGTTCTTC. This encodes CASSRAGWYEQFF.

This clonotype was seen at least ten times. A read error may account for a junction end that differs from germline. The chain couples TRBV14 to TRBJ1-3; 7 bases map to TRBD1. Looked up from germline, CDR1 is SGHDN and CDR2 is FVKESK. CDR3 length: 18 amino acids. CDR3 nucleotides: TGTGCCAGCAGCCAAGATGGACAGGTATCTCACTCTGGGAACACCATATATTTT. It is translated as CASSQDGQVSHSGNTIYF.

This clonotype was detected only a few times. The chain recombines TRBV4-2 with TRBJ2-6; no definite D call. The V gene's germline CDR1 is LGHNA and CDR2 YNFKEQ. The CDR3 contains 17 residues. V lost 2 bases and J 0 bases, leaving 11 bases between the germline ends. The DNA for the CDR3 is TGTGCCAGCAGCCAAAGGTCACCTAACTCTGGGGCCAACGTCCTGACTTTC. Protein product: CASSQRSPNSGANVLTF.

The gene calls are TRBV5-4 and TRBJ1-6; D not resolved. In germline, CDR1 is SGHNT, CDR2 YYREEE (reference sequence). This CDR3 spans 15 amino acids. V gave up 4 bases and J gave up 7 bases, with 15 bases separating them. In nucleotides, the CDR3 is TGTGCCAGCAGCCCGGACCTTGGAGGCAATTCACCCCTCCACTTT. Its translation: CASSPDLGGNSPLHF.

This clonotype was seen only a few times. In nucleotides, the CDR3 is TGCAGTGCTAGTACTAGCGGAATTACGACAGAGCAGTACTTC. Its translation: CSASTSGITTEQYF. The V and J genes are TRBV20-1 and TRBJ2-7, with 8 bases lining up with TRBD2. Per germline, CDR1 DFQATT and CDR2 SNEGSKA (reference sequence). The CDR3 is 14 residues long. The J segment lost 7 bases and the V segment lost 3 bases, leaving 11 bases of the junction unmatched.

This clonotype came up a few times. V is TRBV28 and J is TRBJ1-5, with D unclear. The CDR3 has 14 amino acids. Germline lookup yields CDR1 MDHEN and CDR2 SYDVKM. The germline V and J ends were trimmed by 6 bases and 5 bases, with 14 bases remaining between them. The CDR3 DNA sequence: TGTGCCAGCAGGCCCCCGGGTCCTTATCAGCCCCAGCATTTT. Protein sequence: CASRPPGPYQPQHF.

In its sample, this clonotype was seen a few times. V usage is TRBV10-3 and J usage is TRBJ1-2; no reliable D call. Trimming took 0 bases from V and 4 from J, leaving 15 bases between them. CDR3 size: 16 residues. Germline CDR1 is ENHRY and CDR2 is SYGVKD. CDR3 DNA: TGTGCCATCAGTGAGTCGAAACTGGGTTTCGGCTATGGCTACACCTTC. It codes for CAISESKLGFGYGYTF.

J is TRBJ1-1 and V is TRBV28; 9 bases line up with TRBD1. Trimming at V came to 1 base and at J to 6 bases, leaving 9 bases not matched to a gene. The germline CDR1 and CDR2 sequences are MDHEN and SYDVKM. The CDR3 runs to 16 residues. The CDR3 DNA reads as TGTGCCAGCAGTTTATCACAGGGGGCTTATGTCGCTGAAGCTTTCTTT. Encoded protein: CASSLSQGAYVAEAFF.

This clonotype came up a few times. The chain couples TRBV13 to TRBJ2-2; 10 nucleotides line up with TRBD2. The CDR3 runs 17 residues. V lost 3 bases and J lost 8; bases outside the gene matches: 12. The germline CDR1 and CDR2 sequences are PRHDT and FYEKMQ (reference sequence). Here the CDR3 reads CASSLGSIAGGSGELFF. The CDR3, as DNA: TGTGCCAGCAGCTTGGGTTCGATAGCGGGAGGATCAGGGGAGCTGTTTTTT.

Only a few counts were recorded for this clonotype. Here the CDR3 DNA reads TGTGCCAGCAGCTTAGCATCGGGGGCGAACACTGAAGCTTTCTTT. It yields the protein CASSLASGANTEAFF. V and J are TRBV7-9 and TRBJ1-1; D is possibly TRBD1 (6 bases). V was clipped by 0 bases and J by 1 base, with 9 bases between them. The CDR3 covers 15 residues. Per the germline V gene, CDR1 is SEHNR and CDR2 is FQNEAQ (reference sequence).

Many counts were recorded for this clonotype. This CDR3 is CATSDFGAFSTDTQYF. The CDR3 bases are TGTGCCACCAGTGATTTTGGGGCGTTTAGCACAGATACGCAGTATTTT. The chain recombines TRBV24-1 with TRBJ2-3, with TRBD1 as a possible D gene (5 bases). The CDR3 has 16 residues. Germline CDR1 is KGHDR and CDR2 is SFDVKD. V gave up 1 base and J gave up 0 bases, with 10 bases separating them.

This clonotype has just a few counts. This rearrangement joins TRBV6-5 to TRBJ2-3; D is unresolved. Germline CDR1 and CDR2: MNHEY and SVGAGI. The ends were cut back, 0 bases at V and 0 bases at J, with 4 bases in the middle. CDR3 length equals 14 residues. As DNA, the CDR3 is TGTGCCAGCAGTTACTCTGTGAGCACAGATACGCAGTATTTT. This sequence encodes CASSYSVSTDTQYF.

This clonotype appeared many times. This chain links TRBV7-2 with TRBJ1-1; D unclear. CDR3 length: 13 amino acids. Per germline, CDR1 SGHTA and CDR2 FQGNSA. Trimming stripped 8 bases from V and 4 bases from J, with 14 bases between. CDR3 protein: CASGSFLVTEAFF. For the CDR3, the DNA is TGTGCCAGCGGGTCCTTTCTGGTCACTGAAGCTTTCTTT.

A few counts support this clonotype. The CDR3 DNA reads TGTGCCAGCAGCTTAGGGCCACAGGGCGGTTCACCCCTCCACTTT. It specifies CASSLGPQGGSPLHF. This chain joins TRBV7-9 and TRBJ1-6; possible D gene TRBD1, 6 bases. Germline V gene lookup returns CDR1 SEHNR and CDR2 FQNEAQ (reference sequence). Trimming removed 1 base from V and 9 bases from J, with 13 bases in between. The CDR3 sequence is 15 residues long.

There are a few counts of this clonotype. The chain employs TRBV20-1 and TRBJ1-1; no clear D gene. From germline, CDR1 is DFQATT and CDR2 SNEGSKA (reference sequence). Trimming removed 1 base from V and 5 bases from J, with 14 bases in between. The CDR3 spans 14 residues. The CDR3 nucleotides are TGCAGTGCTAGAGCCGCAGAGAGGGTGACTGAAGCTTTCTTT. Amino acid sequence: CSARAAERVTEAFF.